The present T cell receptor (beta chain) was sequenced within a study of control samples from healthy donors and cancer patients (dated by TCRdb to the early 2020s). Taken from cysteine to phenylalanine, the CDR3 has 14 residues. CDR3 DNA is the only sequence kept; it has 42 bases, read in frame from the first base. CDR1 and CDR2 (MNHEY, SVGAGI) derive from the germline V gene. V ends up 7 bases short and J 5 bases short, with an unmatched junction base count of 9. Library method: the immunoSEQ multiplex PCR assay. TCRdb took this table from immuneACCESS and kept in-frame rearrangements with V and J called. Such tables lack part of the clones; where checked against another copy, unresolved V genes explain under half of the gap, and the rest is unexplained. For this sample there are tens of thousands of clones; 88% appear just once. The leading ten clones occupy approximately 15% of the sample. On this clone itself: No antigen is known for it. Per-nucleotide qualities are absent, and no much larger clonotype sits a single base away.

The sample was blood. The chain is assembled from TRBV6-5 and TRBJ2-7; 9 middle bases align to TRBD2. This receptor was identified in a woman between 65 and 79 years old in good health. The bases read TGTGCCAGCAAGAGTAGCGGGAGAGAAGACGAGCAGTACTTC. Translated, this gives CASKSSGREDEQYF.